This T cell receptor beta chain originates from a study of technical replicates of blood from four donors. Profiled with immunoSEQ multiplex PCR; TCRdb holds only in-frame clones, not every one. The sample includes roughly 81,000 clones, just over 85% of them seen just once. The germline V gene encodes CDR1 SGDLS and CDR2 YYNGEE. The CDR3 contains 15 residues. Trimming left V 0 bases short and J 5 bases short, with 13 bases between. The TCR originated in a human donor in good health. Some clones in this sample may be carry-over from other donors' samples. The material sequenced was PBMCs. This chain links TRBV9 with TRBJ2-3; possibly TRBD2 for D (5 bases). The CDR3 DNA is TGTGCCAGCAGCGTAGTAGGGATCGGAGGAGATACGCAGTATTTT. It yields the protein CASSVVGIGGDTQYF.